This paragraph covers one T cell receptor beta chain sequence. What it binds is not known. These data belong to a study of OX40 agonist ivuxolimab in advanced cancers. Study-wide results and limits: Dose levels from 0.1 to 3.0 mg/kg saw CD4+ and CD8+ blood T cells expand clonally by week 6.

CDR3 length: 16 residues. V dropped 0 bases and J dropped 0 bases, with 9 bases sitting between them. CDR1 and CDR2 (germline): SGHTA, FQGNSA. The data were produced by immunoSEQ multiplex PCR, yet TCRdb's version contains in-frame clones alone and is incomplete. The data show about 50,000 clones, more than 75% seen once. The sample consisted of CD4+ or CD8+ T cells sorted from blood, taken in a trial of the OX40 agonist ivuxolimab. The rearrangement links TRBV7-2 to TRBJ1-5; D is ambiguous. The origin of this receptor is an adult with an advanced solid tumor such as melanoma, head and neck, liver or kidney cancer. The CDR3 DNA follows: TGTGCCAGCAGCTTAGCCGTCCAGGATAGCAATCAGCCCCAGCATTTT. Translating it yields CASSLAVQDSNQPQHF.